The 29 T cell receptor beta chains in this list originate from one sample, sequenced in a study of T cell changes during pregnancy in multiple sclerosis. The protocol was immunoSEQ multiplex PCR, while the TCRdb copy is restricted to in-frame clones and leaves out a portion. The table shows around 80,000 clones, with 92% occurring only once. The sample consisted of peripheral blood, taken before pregnancy. These TCRs come from a female donor with multiple sclerosis, enrolled in a pregnancy study.

The chain employs TRBV6-4 and TRBJ1-1; 7 positions agree with TRBD1. V dropped 2 bases and J dropped 8; count of bases not matched to a gene: 2. This CDR3 region has 12 residues. CDR1 is MRHNA and CDR2 is SNTAGT in the germline V gene. As DNA, the CDR3 is TGTGCCAGCAGTGACAACAGGGGAGAAGCTTTCTTT. As protein: CASSDNRGEAFF.

V gene TRBV19 combines with J gene TRBJ2-7; 8 nucleotides line up with TRBD2. The CDR3 loop spans 15 amino acids. Germline V lookup: CDR1 LNHDA, CDR2 SQIVND (reference sequence). The trim removed 3 bases at V and 0 bases at J, leaving 4 bases unmatched. This CDR3 is CASSMERGLSYEQYF. In nucleotides, the CDR3 is TGTGCCAGTAGTATGGAGCGGGGGCTCTCCTACGAGCAGTACTTC.

The gene calls are TRBV11-2 and TRBJ2-7, with TRBD2 identical over 7 bases. This CDR3 spans 14 amino acids. CDR1 and CDR2 from the germline V gene are SGHAT and FQNNGV. The trim removed 4 bases at V and 4 bases at J, leaving 7 bases unmatched. CDR3 sequence (DNA): TGTGCCAGCAGCTCGGTCAGCGGGGATTACGAGCAGTACTTC. Protein product: CASSSVSGDYEQYF.

The chain recombines TRBV7-9 with TRBJ2-7; 7 bases are shared with TRBD1. After removal of 5 bases from V and 0 bases from J, the junction contained 4 bases not matched to a gene. The length of the CDR3 is 14 residues. Per germline, CDR1 SEHNR and CDR2 FQNEAQ (reference sequence). The DNA for the CDR3 is TGTGCCAGCAGCCCCGGACAGGCCTCCTACGAGCAGTACTTC. This encodes CASSPGQASYEQYF.

The chain uses TRBV18 and TRBJ2-7, with a weak D call TRBD1 (5 bases). Germline-derived CDR1 and CDR2 are KGHSH and LQKENI. Trimming removed 2 bases at V and 0 bases at J, with 8 bases between. CDR3 length: 14 amino acids. The CDR3 DNA follows: TGTGCCAGCTCACCATTAGACAGCTCCTACGAGCAGTACTTC. This gives the protein CASSPLDSSYEQYF. Supplemented by reference TRBV18 and TRBJ2-7, the full variable domain reads NAGVMQNPRHLVRRRGQEARLRCSPMKGHSHVYWYRQLPEEGLKFMVYLQKENIIDESGMPKERFSAEFPKEGPSILRIQQVVRGDSAAYFCASSPLDSSYEQYFGPGTRLTVT.

This chain uses TRBV11-2 with TRBJ2-1; TRBD2 might be the D (5 bases). This CDR3 contains 14 residues. Germline V gene data show CDR1 as SGHAT and CDR2 as FQNNGV. V gave up 0 bases and J gave up 9 bases, with 12 bases separating them. The CDR3 DNA is TGTGCCAGCAGCTTAGAAGCCGGGATCGGTGAGCAGTTCTTC. Its protein is CASSLEAGIGEQFF.

This chain joins TRBV5-5 and TRBJ2-5, with D hard to call. The CDR3 is 14 amino acids. V lost 0 bases to trimming and J lost 3 bases, with 9 bases between them. Germline CDR1 and CDR2: SGHKS and YYEKEE (reference sequence). The CDR3 region has the DNA TGTGCCAGCAGCTTGGAGCGAGCTGAAGAGACCCAGTACTTC. It specifies CASSLERAEETQYF.

This sequence joins TRBV5-6 and TRBJ2-7; D possibly corresponds to TRBD1 (5 bases). V lost 0 bases to trimming and J lost 0 bases, with 10 bases between them. The CDR3 runs to 15 residues. Germline CDR1 SGHDT, CDR2 YYEEEE. Written as DNA, the CDR3 is TGTGCCAGCAGCTTGGTAATCGACAGCTCCTACGAGCAGTACTTC. Protein: CASSLVIDSSYEQYF.

This clone was observed a single time. The chain uses TRBV6-1 and TRBJ1-5; the D is unclear. Germline assignment: CDR1 MNHNS and CDR2 SASEGT. The CDR3 has 15 amino acids. The ends were cut back, 6 bases at V and 3 bases at J, with 15 bases in the middle. Written as DNA, the CDR3 is TGTGCCAGCAGCGAGAACGGGTTCCCCAATCAGCCCCAGCATTTT. As protein: CASSENGFPNQPQHF.

This clone was found once. The CDR3 DNA reads TGCGCCAGCAGTCCCCAGACAGGGGGCGTGGGGGAGCTGTTTTTT. It encodes CASSPQTGGVGELFF. This chain joins TRBV5-1 and TRBJ2-2, with 10 bases fitting TRBD1. The CDR3 sequence is 15 residues long. V lost 5 bases and J lost 8; bases outside the gene matches: 9. Looked up from germline, CDR1 is SGHRS and CDR2 is YFSETQ.

V usage is TRBV4-2 and J usage is TRBJ2-5; 7 bases map to TRBD2. Germline trimming cut 4 bases from V and 7 bases from J; bases unmatched to any gene: 9. The CDR3 covers 14 residues. Germline CDR1 is LGHNA and CDR2 is YNFKEQ. CDR3 sequence: CASSPGLDPGTQYF. DNA of the CDR3: TGTGCCAGCAGCCCCGGACTAGACCCGGGGACCCAGTACTTC.

The V gene is TRBV6-5, the J gene TRBJ2-2, with a possible D match to TRBD2 (6 bases). Trimming took off 7 bases at V and 3 bases at J, with 15 bases between the two ends. CDR1 and CDR2 from the germline V gene are MNHEY and SVGAGI. The CDR3 has 15 residues. The CDR3 loop reads CASTGGGLYTGELFF. As DNA, the CDR3 is TGTGCCAGCACTGGGGGAGGCCTGTACACCGGGGAGCTGTTTTTT.

V is TRBV21-1 and J is TRBJ2-7; the table assigns TRBD1, which was not confirmed against the DNA. TRBV21-1 is tagged as a pseudogene. The length of the CDR3 is 13 residues. CDR3 in amino acids: CASSSGQDYEQYF. The CDR3, as DNA: TGTGCCAGCAGCAGCGGACAGGACTACGAGCAGTACTTC.

The chain joins TRBV7-8 to TRBJ1-2, with 7 nucleotides matching TRBD1. Germline CDR1 reads SGHVS; CDR2 reads FQNEAQ. The junction had 9 bases not matched to a gene; V was cut back by 5 bases and J by 0 bases. CDR3 length: 16 residues. In DNA, the CDR3 is TGTGCCAGCAGCCTCACCCTACAGGGGTCTAACTATGGCTACACCTTC. Encoded protein: CASSLTLQGSNYGYTF.

This chain connects TRBV12-5 to TRBJ2-5; 8 bases map to TRBD1. The CDR3 runs to 15 residues. Unmatched junction bases numbered 4, after V lost 1 base and J lost 3 bases. Germline CDR1 reads LGHNT; CDR2 reads FRNRAP. The CDR3 DNA reads as TGTGCTAGTGGTTTGGGGGACAGGAGGGAAGAGACCCAGTACTTC. This sequence encodes CASGLGDRREETQYF. Supplemented by reference TRBV12-5 and TRBJ2-5, the full variable domain reads DARVTQTPRHKVTEMGQEVTMRCQPILGHNTVFWYRQTMMQGLELLAYFRNRAPLDDSGMPKDRFSAEMPDATLATLKIQPSEPRDSAVYFCASGLGDRREETQYFGPGTRLLVL.

V is TRBV19 and J is TRBJ1-5; no reliable D call. In germline, CDR1 is LNHDA, CDR2 SQIVND (reference sequence). Deletions cut 3 bases from V and 4 bases from J, with 10 bases between. CDR3 length: 14 amino acids. The CDR3 coding sequence is TGTGCCAGTAGTATCGATTCCCAGAATCAGCCCCAGCATTTT. This codes for CASSIDSQNQPQHF. The full variable domain, rest sourced from reference TRBV19 and TRBJ1-5, is DGGITQSPKYLFRKEGQNVTLSCEQNLNHDAMYWYRQDPGQGLRLIYYSQIVNDFQKGDIAEGYSVSREKKESFPLTVTSAQKNPTAFYLCASSIDSQNQPQHFGDGTRLSIL.

The chain couples TRBV6-1 to TRBJ1-2; 8 bases are a match to TRBD1. The CDR3 consists of 11 residues. The junction had 2 bases not matched to a gene; V was cut back by 6 bases and J by 8 bases. CDR1 and CDR2 from the germline V gene are MNHNS and SASEGT. In nucleotides, the CDR3 is TGTGCCAGCAGGACAGGGGAAGGCTACACCTTC. Its translation is CASRTGEGYTF.

V usage is TRBV6-5 and J usage is TRBJ2-7, with D possibly TRBD1 on 5 matching bases. The CDR3 has 13 amino acids. V was cut by 2 bases and J by 3 bases, with 8 bases left in between. CDR1 MNHEY and CDR2 SVGAGI come from the germline V gene. CDR3: CASSYRGNYEQYF. CDR3 nucleotide sequence: TGTGCCAGCAGTTACAGGGGCAACTACGAGCAGTACTTC.

This chain links TRBV15 with TRBJ1-4; D may be TRBD1 (5 bases). The CDR3 runs 21 residues. With 3 bases removed from V and 7 bases from J, the gap between germline ends came to 33 bases. Germline V gives CDR1 LNHNV, CDR2 YYDKDF (reference sequence). CDR3: CATSSISTKVLQVGISEKLFF. In nucleotides, the CDR3 is TGTGCCACCAGCAGTATCTCGACCAAGGTGTTACAGGTGGGAATCAGTGAAAAACTGTTTTTT.

This clone has only a few counts. Here the CDR3 reads CAYGDHSNRAQGRQPQHF. The CDR3 DNA follows: TGTGCCTATGGAGACCATTCCAACAGGGCCCAGGGCCGGCAGCCCCAGCATTTT. The chain couples TRBV30 to TRBJ1-5, with D perhaps matching TRBD1 (6 bases). The CDR3 covers 18 residues. Germline V gives CDR1 GTSNPN, CDR2 SVGIG (reference sequence). V was cut by 7 bases and J by 7 bases, with 32 bases left in between.

The V call is TRBV13, the J call TRBJ1-1; 8 nucleotides match TRBD1. Per germline, CDR1 PRHDT and CDR2 FYEKMQ (reference sequence). The CDR3 has 17 amino acids. The V and J ends lost 3 bases and 3 bases, in that order; junction bases with no gene match: 12. In DNA, the CDR3 is TGTGCCAGCAGCTTGTTGATAGGACAGGGTCGAGACACTGAAGCTTTCTTT. Residues: CASSLLIGQGRDTEAFF. Together with reference TRBV13 and TRBJ1-1, the CDR3 gives the full variable domain: AAGVIQSPRHLIKEKRETATLKCYPIPRHDTVYWYQQGPGQDPQFLISFYEKMQSDKGSIPDRFSAQQFSDYHSELNMSSLELGDSALYFCASSLLIGQGRDTEAFFGQGTRLTVV.

The chain is built from TRBV7-9 and TRBJ2-1; D may be TRBD2 (6 bases). Germline CDR1 and CDR2: SEHNR and FQNEAQ (reference sequence). V shed 5 bases and J shed 4 bases, with 15 bases lying between them. This CDR3 spans 15 amino acids. CDR3 protein: CASSILAEVYNEQFF. The CDR3 DNA sequence: TGTGCCAGCAGCATTTTAGCGGAGGTTTACAATGAGCAGTTCTTC.

The chain recombines TRBV5-6 with TRBJ1-5, with D hard to call. Trimming cost V 4 bases and J 0 bases, with 8 bases left between them. This CDR3 contains 14 residues. CDR1 and CDR2 (germline): SGHDT, YYEEEE. CDR3 sequence reads: CASSPGGSNQPQHF. CDR3 DNA sequence: TGTGCCAGCAGCCCAGGAGGTAGCAATCAGCCCCAGCATTTT.

The chain carries TRBV27 and TRBJ2-7; TRBD1 might be the D (6 bases). The germline CDR1 and CDR2 sequences are MNHEY and SMNVEV (reference sequence). The V gene lost 4 bases and the J gene lost 3 bases, with 13 bases spanning the gap. CDR3 length equals 14 residues. Here the CDR3 DNA reads TGTGCCAGCAGTTCTCGGGACATTAACTACGAGCAGTACTTC. The encoded protein is CASSSRDINYEQYF.

V usage is TRBV30 and J usage is TRBJ1-1; tentative D call: TRBD1 (6 bases). Trimming took 3 bases from V and 4 from J, leaving 18 bases between them. The CDR3 covers 15 residues. CDR1 and CDR2 from the germline V gene are GTSNPN and SVGIG (reference sequence). CDR3 sequence reads: CAWSPQGLRLTEAFF. CDR3 nucleotide sequence: TGTGCCTGGAGCCCACAGGGCCTCCGCCTCACTGAAGCTTTCTTT.

Notes on this clone: This specimen includes other DNA sequences encoding the same CDR3. The rearrangement links TRBV15 to TRBJ2-7; D is uncertain. V lost 0 bases to trimming and J lost 3 bases, with 6 bases between them. The germline V gene has CDR1 LNHNV and CDR2 YYDKDF (reference sequence). There are 13 residues in the CDR3. The CDR3 coding sequence is TGTGCCACCAGCAGAGACAGCGTCTACGAGCAGTACTTC. Amino acids: CATSRDSVYEQYF. The whole variable domain, filled in from reference TRBV15 and TRBJ2-7, reads DAMVIQNPRYQVTQFGKPVTLSCSQTLNHNVMYWYQQKSSQAPKLLFHYYDKDFNNEADTPDNFQSRRPNTSFCFLDIRSPGLGDTAMYLCATSRDSVYEQYFGPGTRLTVT.

The rearrangement links TRBV2 to TRBJ1-6; 8 bases match TRBD1. Germline V gives CDR1 SNHLY, CDR2 FYNNEI. CDR3 length: 15 amino acids. The trim removed 4 bases at V and 5 bases at J, leaving 4 bases unmatched. The chain's CDR3 is CASSAVTGDNSPLHF. For the CDR3, the DNA is TGTGCCAGCAGTGCTGTGACAGGGGATAATTCACCCCTCCACTTT.

This clone was found once. The rearrangement links TRBV6-1 to TRBJ2-1; 9 bases fit TRBD2. The V segment lost 8 bases and the J segment 6 bases; nucleotides outside the gene matches: 8. Per the germline V gene, CDR1 is MNHNS and CDR2 is SASEGT. This CDR3 contains 14 residues. CDR3 sequence reads: CASAAPAGGNEQFF. Here the CDR3 DNA reads TGTGCCAGCGCTGCCCCAGCGGGGGGCAATGAGCAGTTCTTC.

The rearrangement uses TRBV30 and TRBJ1-6; D unclear. With 6 bases removed from V and 7 bases from J, the gap between germline ends came to 13 bases. The CDR3 has 13 residues. Germline-derived CDR1 and CDR2 are GTSNPN and SVGIG (reference sequence). CDR3 sequence (DNA): TGTGCCTGCGGGCCTGGGAGGAATTCACCCCTCCACTTT. It encodes CACGPGRNSPLHF.